Listed here is a single T cell receptor (beta chain). The CDR3 extends over 13 amino acids. The V end lost 2 bases, the J end lost 4 bases, and 8 bases lay between the germline ends. The method was immunoSEQ multiplex PCR; TCRdb's version includes in-frame clones alone and lacks a portion of them. The profile shows just under 70,000 clones, 70% to 90% of them singletons. This sample is part of a study of blood T cell repertoires in COVID-19. Study overall: Samples representing acute and convalescent COVID-19 were sourced from the United States, Italy and Spain.

The sample consisted of peripheral blood. The chain recombines TRBV12-3 or TRBV12-4 with TRBJ1-1; D is ambiguous. This sequence originates from a man between 25 and 39 years old with acute or convalescent COVID-19. The CDR3 region is CASSLRESTEAFF. The CDR3, as DNA: TGTGCCAGCAGTTTAAGGGAGAGCACTGAAGCTTTCTTT.